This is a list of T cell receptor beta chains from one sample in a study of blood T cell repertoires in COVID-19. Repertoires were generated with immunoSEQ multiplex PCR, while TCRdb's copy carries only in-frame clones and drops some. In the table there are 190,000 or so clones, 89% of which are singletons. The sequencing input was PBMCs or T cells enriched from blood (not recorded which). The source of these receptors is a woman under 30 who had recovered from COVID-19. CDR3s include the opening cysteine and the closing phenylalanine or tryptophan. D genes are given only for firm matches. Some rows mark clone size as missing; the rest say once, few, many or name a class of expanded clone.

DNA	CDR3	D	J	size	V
TGTGCCAGCAGTCACAACAGGGGAAAGGCGGAGACCCAGTACTTC	CASSHNRGKAETQYF	TRBD1	TRBJ2-5	-	TRBV28
TGTGCCAGCAGCTTGGCTGAGTCAGGGCGGCCAGATACGCAGTATTTT	CASSLAESGRPDTQYF	-	TRBJ2-3	-	TRBV5-6
TGTGCCACCAGCAGGGGGAGGGGCACTGAAGCTTTCTTT	CATSRGRGTEAFF	-	TRBJ1-1	-	TRBV15
TGTGCCAGCAGCTTAGTTGAAGGGGGCCGGGAAGCTTTCTTT	CASSLVEGGREAFF	TRBD1	TRBJ1-1	few	TRBV7-9
TGCGCCAGCAGCCAAGGACCCTCGAGGGCAGGGGACACTGAAGCTTTCTTT	CASSQGPSRAGDTEAFF	-	TRBJ1-1	-	TRBV4-1
TGTGCCAGCATTCAGGGACAGCACACCGGGGAGCTGTTTTTT	CASIQGQHTGELFF	TRBD1	TRBJ2-2	-	TRBV28
TGCGCCAGCACCAATTGGGCACCCACGAACACCGGGGAGCTGTTTTTT	CASTNWAPTNTGELFF	-	TRBJ2-2	-	TRBV5-1
TGCGCCAGCAGCCAACACCCCAAGGTGATAAGGGGCGAGCAGTACTTC	CASSQHPKVIRGEQYF	-	TRBJ2-7	-	TRBV4-1
TGTGCCAGCAGTGAACGCGGGACTTCCAATCAGCCCCAGCATTTT	CASSERGTSNQPQHF	-	TRBJ1-5	-	TRBV2
TGTGCCAGTATGGGGACATCAAATAGCAATCAGCCCCAGCATTTT	CASMGTSNSNQPQHF	-	TRBJ1-5	-	TRBV19
TGTGCCAGCAGCCCAGGGGGCCCGTTGGCCTACGAGCAGTACTTC	CASSPGGPLAYEQYF	TRBD1	TRBJ2-7	-	TRBV28
TGTGCCAGTAGTATTGGTTCGATAGCGGGGGGGCTTGGAGAGACCCAGTACTTC	CASSIGSIAGGLGETQYF	TRBD2	TRBJ2-5	once	TRBV19
TGTGCCTGGAGTCCCACGGGTAGCAATCAGCCCCAGCATTTT	CAWSPTGSNQPQHF	-	TRBJ1-5	-	TRBV30
TGTGCCAGCAGCAAAGAGGAAGGGGGCCCATACAATGAGCAGTTCTTC	CASSKEEGGPYNEQFF	-	TRBJ2-1	-	TRBV21-1
TGTGCCAGCAGTTACGGACAGGGCTCCTACGAGCAGTACTTC	CASSYGQGSYEQYF	TRBD1	TRBJ2-7	-	TRBV6-5
TGTGCCAGCAGCCAGGGGCACAGGGCAACTGAAGCTTTCTTT	CASSQGHRATEAFF	-	TRBJ1-1	few	TRBV4-2
TGCGCCAGCAGCTTGCTGGGGGCCTCTGGAAACACCATATATTTT	CASSLLGASGNTIYF	-	TRBJ1-3	-	TRBV5-1
TGTGCCACCAGTGAGGAAAGACAGGGGTCATCCCCGAACACTGAAGCTTTCTTT	CATSEERQGSSPNTEAFF	TRBD1	TRBJ1-1	-	TRBV24-1
TGCGCCAGCAGCCACGAGGTGGACAGGGCGTCCGACACCTTC	CASSHEVDRASDTF	TRBD1	TRBJ1-2	once	TRBV4-1
TGTGCCAGCAGTAGAGGGACAGGGGAAAGGACTGAAGCTTTCTTT	CASSRGTGERTEAFF	TRBD1	TRBJ1-1	-	TRBV2
TGTGCCAGCAGCTATGCATTTGGGCAGGGGTCCGGGGAGCTGTTTTTT	CASSYAFGQGSGELFF	-	TRBJ2-2	-	TRBV7-9
TGTGCCAGCAGGATACCAGGGCGGGGGAACGCTGAAGCTTTCTTT	CASRIPGRGNAEAFF	-	TRBJ1-1	-	TRBV6-5
TGTGCCAGCAGGTCCTCGGGGGGGAGCTCCTACGAGCAGTACTTC	CASRSSGGSSYEQYF	TRBD2	TRBJ2-7	-	TRBV6-5
TGTGCCAGCAATCCCTCGGGGAAGAACACCGGGGAGCTGTTTTTT	CASNPSGKNTGELFF	-	TRBJ2-2	-	TRBV5-8
TGTGCCTGGAGTGTCGGACACGGATACGAGCAGTACTTC	CAWSVGHGYEQYF	-	TRBJ2-7	-	TRBV30
TGTGCCAGCAGCTTTGGACAGGGGCGGTATGGCTACACCTTC	CASSFGQGRYGYTF	TRBD1	TRBJ1-2	-	TRBV5-6
TGCGCCAGCAGTGACCTTTCCAGGACTCTGCCCCAGCATTTT	CASSDLSRTLPQHF	-	TRBJ1-5	-	TRBV10-2
TGCGCCAGCAGCCAGGGCAGGACAAGCTATGGCTACACCTTC	CASSQGRTSYGYTF	-	TRBJ1-2	-	TRBV4-1
TGTGCCAGCAGTTACTCTGGAAACACCATATATTTT	CASSYSGNTIYF	-	TRBJ1-3	-	TRBV11-2
TGTGCCAGCAGCTTGACAGGGGGCTTTGGCTACACCTTC	CASSLTGGFGYTF	TRBD1	TRBJ1-2	few	TRBV13
TGTGCCTGGAGTCGAGGGTCGGTTTTCGAAAAACTGTTTTTT	CAWSRGSVFEKLFF	-	TRBJ1-4	-	TRBV30
TGTGCCAGCAGCGTAGGCGGGGACACTGAAGCTTTCTTT	CASSVGGDTEAFF	-	TRBJ1-1	-	TRBV9
TGCGCCAGCAGCGATACTTCTGGAAACACCATATATTTT	CASSDTSGNTIYF	-	TRBJ1-3	-	TRBV5-1
TGCGCCAGCAGCGAACAGGGACAGGGCTACACCTTC	CASSEQGQGYTF	TRBD1	TRBJ1-2	few	TRBV5-1
TGTGCCAGCTCACCACCGAGATGGACAGATACGCAGTATTTT	CASSPPRWTDTQYF	-	TRBJ2-3	-	TRBV18
TGTGCCAGCAGGCCGACAGGTGAAAATTCACCCCTCCACTTT	CASRPTGENSPLHF	-	TRBJ1-6	-	TRBV7-9
TGTGCCAGCAGCTTAGCAGGGGCCTCGAACACCGGGGAGCTGTTTTTT	CASSLAGASNTGELFF	-	TRBJ2-2	-	TRBV7-9
TGTGCCAGCAGCCGGGGGGACAGCTTTAATGAAAAACTGTTTTTT	CASSRGDSFNEKLFF	TRBD1	TRBJ1-4	once	TRBV3-1/TRBV3-2
TGTGCCAGCAGCGGTCGACAGGAGTTAGCCAAAAACATTCAGTACTTC	CASSGRQELAKNIQYF	-	TRBJ2-4	-	TRBV13
TGTGCCAGCAGCTTAGCCCCCCTAACTTACAATGAGCAGTTCTTC	CASSLAPLTYNEQFF	-	TRBJ2-1	-	TRBV7-2
TGTGCCAGCAGCTCTGCCGGGGGGGCCGGGAGGTACGAGCAGTACTTC	CASSSAGGAGRYEQYF	TRBD2	TRBJ2-7	-	TRBV13
TGTGCCAGCAGCTTCAGGGGACACCTTCCCTACGAGCAGTACTTC	CASSFRGHLPYEQYF	-	TRBJ2-7	once	TRBV5-4